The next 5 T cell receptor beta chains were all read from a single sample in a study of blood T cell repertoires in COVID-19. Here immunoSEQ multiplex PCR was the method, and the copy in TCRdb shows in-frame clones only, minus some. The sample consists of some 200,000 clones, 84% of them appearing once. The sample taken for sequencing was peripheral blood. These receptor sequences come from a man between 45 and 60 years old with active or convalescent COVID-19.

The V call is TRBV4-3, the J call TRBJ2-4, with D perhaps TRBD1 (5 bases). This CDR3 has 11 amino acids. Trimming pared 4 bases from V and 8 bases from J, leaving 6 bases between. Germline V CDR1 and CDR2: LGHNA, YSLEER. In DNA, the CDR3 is TGCGCCAGCAGCCTAGGGGACATTCAGTACTTC. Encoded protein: CASSLGDIQYF.

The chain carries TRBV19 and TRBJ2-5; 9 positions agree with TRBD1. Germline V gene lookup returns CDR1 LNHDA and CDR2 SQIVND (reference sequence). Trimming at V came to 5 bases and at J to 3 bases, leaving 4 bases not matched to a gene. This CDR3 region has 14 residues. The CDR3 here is CASSPRDREETQYF. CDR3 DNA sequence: TGTGCCAGTAGTCCAAGGGACAGGGAAGAGACCCAGTACTTC.

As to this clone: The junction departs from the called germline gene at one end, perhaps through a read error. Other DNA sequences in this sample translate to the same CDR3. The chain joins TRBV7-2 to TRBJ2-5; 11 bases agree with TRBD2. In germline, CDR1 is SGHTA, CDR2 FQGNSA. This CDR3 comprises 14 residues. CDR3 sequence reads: CASSLAGGQETQYF. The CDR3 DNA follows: TGTGCCAGCAGCCTAGCGGGAGGACAAGAGACCCAGTACTTC. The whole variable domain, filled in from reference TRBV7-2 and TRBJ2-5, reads GAGVSQSPSNKVTEKGKDVELRCDPISGHTALYWYRQSLGQGLEFLIYFQGNSAPDKSGLPSDRFSAERTGGSVSTLTIQRTQQEDSAVYLCASSLAGGQETQYFGPGTRLLVL.

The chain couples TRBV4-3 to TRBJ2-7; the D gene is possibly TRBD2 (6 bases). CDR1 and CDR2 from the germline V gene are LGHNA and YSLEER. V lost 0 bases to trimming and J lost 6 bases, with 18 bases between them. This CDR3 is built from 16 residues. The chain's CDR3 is CASSQDTASGVVEQYF. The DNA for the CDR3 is TGCGCCAGCAGCCAAGATACCGCCTCGGGAGTGGTCGAGCAGTACTTC.

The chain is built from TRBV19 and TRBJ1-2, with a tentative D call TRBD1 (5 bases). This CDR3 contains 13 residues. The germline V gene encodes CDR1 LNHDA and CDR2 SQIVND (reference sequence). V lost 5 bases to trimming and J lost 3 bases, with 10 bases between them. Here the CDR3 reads CASSYRSYYGYTF. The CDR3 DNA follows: TGTGCCAGTAGTTACAGGTCGTACTATGGCTACACCTTC.